A single sample is the source of the 13 T cell receptor beta chains below, sequenced in a study of cytomegalovirus exposure and HLA in healthy donors. The protocol was immunoSEQ multiplex PCR, while the TCRdb copy is restricted to in-frame clones and leaves out a portion. The sample contains under 300,000 clones, 75% to 90% of which appear only once. Sequencing was done on a sample of PBMCs. The receptors derive from a woman under 40 in good health and CMV-seropositive.

The sample holds a few counts of this clone. The gene calls are TRBV19 and TRBJ1-5; D possibly corresponds to TRBD1 (6 bases). The CDR3 totals 17 residues. Trimming stripped 1 base from V and 1 base from J, with 14 bases between. Germline CDR1 reads LNHDA; CDR2 reads SQIVND (reference sequence). The CDR3 region has the DNA TGTGCCAGTAGTATAGCGGCAGGGGTAATAAGCAATCAGCCCCAGCATTTT. Translated, it gives CASSIAAGVISNQPQHF.

This chain links TRBV7-9 with TRBJ1-5; unclear D gene. CDR3 length: 17 amino acids. In germline, CDR1 is SEHNR, CDR2 FQNEAQ (reference sequence). V shed 5 bases and J shed 0 bases, with 17 bases lying between them. CDR3 sequence: CASSLLEGFHSNQPQHF. Written as DNA, the CDR3 is TGTGCCAGCAGCCTGCTAGAGGGCTTCCATAGCAATCAGCCCCAGCATTTT.

This clone was detected only once. The rearrangement uses TRBV4-1 and TRBJ1-3; no clear D. CDR3 size: 18 residues. Trimming took 0 bases from V and 0 from J, leaving 15 bases between them. Germline V gene lookup returns CDR1 MGHRA and CDR2 YSYEKL. The CDR3 region is CASSQDFAAVLSGNTIYF. The CDR3 DNA is TGCGCCAGCAGCCAAGATTTTGCGGCGGTGCTCTCTGGAAACACCATATATTTT.

This clone was counted a few times. This rearrangement joins TRBV10-3 to TRBJ2-7, with 12 bases lining up with TRBD2. The V gene's germline CDR1 is ENHRY and CDR2 SYGVKD. The CDR3 totals 12 residues. The V gene end was trimmed by 10 bases and the J gene end by 4 bases; junction bases not matched to a gene: 2. The CDR3 here is CATTSGGYEQYF. The CDR3 DNA follows: TGTGCCACCACTAGCGGGGGGTACGAGCAGTACTTC.

The gene calls are TRBV5-1 and TRBJ1-2, with 7 bases matching TRBD1. Per the germline V gene, CDR1 is SGHRS and CDR2 is YFSETQ. CDR3 length equals 14 residues. J was trimmed by 4 bases and V by 4 bases; bases with no gene match: 7. The CDR3 nucleotides read TGCGCCAGCAGCCCGACAGGGTTAACCTATGGCTACACCTTC. Protein product: CASSPTGLTYGYTF.

The V gene is TRBV5-4, the J gene TRBJ2-1; 12 bases are a match to TRBD1. Germline assignment: CDR1 SGHNT and CDR2 YYREEE (reference sequence). The CDR3 totals 15 residues. V lost 3 bases, J lost 9 bases, and 7 bases stayed unmatched. The CDR3: CASSSGTGGFSEQFF. The CDR3 region has the DNA TGTGCCAGCAGCTCCGGGACAGGGGGCTTTAGTGAGCAGTTCTTC.

The rearrangement joins TRBV6-6 to TRBJ2-7; D remains ambiguous. The germline CDR1 and CDR2 sequences are MNHNY and SVGAGI (reference sequence). With 4 bases removed from V and 0 bases from J, the gap between germline ends came to 10 bases. This CDR3 is built from 14 residues. CDR3 sequence: CASSSQFGSYEQYF. CDR3 bases: TGTGCCAGCAGTTCCCAATTCGGCTCCTACGAGCAGTACTTC.

The chain has TRBV28 and TRBJ2-7; 9 bases map to TRBD1. With V trimmed by 2 bases and J by 1 base, 12 bases remained unmatched. Per the germline V gene, CDR1 is MDHEN and CDR2 is SYDVKM. CDR3 length: 18 residues. The CDR3 spells CASSLGTGYKVPSYEQYF. In DNA form, the CDR3 reads TGTGCCAGCAGTTTAGGGACAGGGTATAAGGTGCCTTCCTACGAGCAGTACTTC.

The rearrangement joins TRBV6-5 to TRBJ2-7, with D possibly matching TRBD1 (6 bases). Trimming stripped 6 bases from V and 0 bases from J, with 18 bases between. The length of the CDR3 is 16 residues. Germline-derived CDR1 and CDR2 are MNHEY and SVGAGI. The CDR3 region has the DNA TGTGCCAGCAGCTACCAGGGGCACGGACTCTCCTACGAGCAGTACTTC. Its protein is CASSYQGHGLSYEQYF.

This clone was observed a handful of times. This sample includes further DNA sequences coding for the same CDR3. This sequence joins TRBV27 and TRBJ2-7; the D gene is possibly TRBD1 (6 bases). The ends were cut back, 3 bases at V and 4 bases at J, with 10 bases in the middle. CDR1 is MNHEY, CDR2 SMNVEV, per germline (reference sequence). This CDR3 has 13 residues. The CDR3 DNA follows: TGTGCCAGCAGTTTCGGCAGGGGTTACGAGCAGTACTTC. Translated: CASSFGRGYEQYF.

The V and J genes are TRBV7-8 and TRBJ1-1; perhaps TRBD1 as D (6 bases). Germline V gives CDR1 SGHVS, CDR2 FQNEAQ. The CDR3 is 13 amino acids. Trimming took 2 bases from V and 6 from J, leaving 10 bases between them. CDR3 in DNA: TGTGCCAGCAGCTTACAGGGGTTCGCTGAAGCTTTCTTT. Its translation is CASSLQGFAEAFF.

The J gene is TRBJ2-7, the V gene TRBV5-1, with D possibly TRBD1 on 6 matching bases. This CDR3 has 13 amino acids. Trimming removed 2 bases from V and 4 bases from J, with 10 bases in between. In germline, CDR1 is SGHRS, CDR2 YFSETQ. The CDR3: CASSLPTGYEQYF. In DNA, the CDR3 is TGCGCCAGCAGCTTACCGACAGGATACGAGCAGTACTTC.

The rearrangement joins TRBV19 to TRBJ1-1; 10 nucleotides align to TRBD1. CDR1 LNHDA and CDR2 SQIVND come from the germline V gene (reference sequence). Trimming cost V 4 bases and J 5 bases; bases outside gene matches: 13. The CDR3 is 17 amino acids. The CDR3 protein is CASSRPGTGDFDTEAFF. The CDR3 nucleotides read TGTGCCAGTAGTAGGCCTGGGACAGGGGATTTCGATACTGAAGCTTTCTTT.